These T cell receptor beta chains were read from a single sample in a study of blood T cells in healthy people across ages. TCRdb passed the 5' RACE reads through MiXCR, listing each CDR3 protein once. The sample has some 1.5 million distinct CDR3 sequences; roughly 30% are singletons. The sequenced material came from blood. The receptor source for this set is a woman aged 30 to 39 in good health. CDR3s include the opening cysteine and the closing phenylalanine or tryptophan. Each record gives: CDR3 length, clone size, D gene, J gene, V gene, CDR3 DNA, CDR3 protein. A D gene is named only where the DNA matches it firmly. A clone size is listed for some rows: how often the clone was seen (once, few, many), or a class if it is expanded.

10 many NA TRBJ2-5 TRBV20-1 TGCAGTGCTGCCGGGGAGACCCAGTACTTC CSAAGETQYF
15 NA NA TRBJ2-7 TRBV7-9 TGTGCCAGCAGCTTACGGGACACCCTCTCCTACGAGCAGTACTTC CASSLRDTLSYEQYF
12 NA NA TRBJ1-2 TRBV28 TGTGCCACTGCCAGGAAGGGGTATGGCTACACCTTC CATARKGYGYTF
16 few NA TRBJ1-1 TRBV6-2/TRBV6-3 TGTGCCAGCAGTTATGGAGCCGAGAACATGAACACTGAAGCTTTCTTT CASSYGAENMNTEAFF
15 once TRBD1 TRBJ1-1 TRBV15 TGTGCCACCAGCGAGGACAGGGGAAGGTACACTGAAGCTTTCTTT CATSEDRGRYTEAFF
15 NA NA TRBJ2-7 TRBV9 TGTGCCAGCAGCGTAGAGGGCCGGGGAGGCTACGAGCAGTACTTC CASSVEGRGGYEQYF
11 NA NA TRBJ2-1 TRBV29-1 TGCAGCGAAGGGAGGAAGAATGAGCAGTTCTTC CSEGRKNEQFF
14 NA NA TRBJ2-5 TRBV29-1 TGCAGCGCATCTCGGACGGCCGTCCAAGAGACCCAGTACTTC CSASRTAVQETQYF
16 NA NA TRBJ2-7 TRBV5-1 TGCGCCAGCAGCCCCTGGTCGGGGGGCGCCTCCTACGAGCAGTACTTC CASSPWSGGASYEQYF
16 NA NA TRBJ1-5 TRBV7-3 TGTGCCAGCAGCTTCACGAATCTAAGGCTTAATCAGCCCCAGCATTTT CASSFTNLRLNQPQHF
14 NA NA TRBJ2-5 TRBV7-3 TGTGCCAGCAGCAGGGGGGGGGTCCGAGAGACCCAGTACTTC CASSRGGVRETQYF
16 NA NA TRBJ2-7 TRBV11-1 TGTGCCAGCAGCAAGAGACAGAACACGCAGAAGAATGAGCAGTACTTC CASSKRQNTQKNEQYF
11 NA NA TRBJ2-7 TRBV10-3 TGTGCCATCGGTGAGCAGTCCGAGCAGTACTTC CAIGEQSEQYF
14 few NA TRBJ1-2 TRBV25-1 TGTGCCAGCAGCGCCCGCCAGGGATTCTATGGCTACACCTTC CASSARQGFYGYTF
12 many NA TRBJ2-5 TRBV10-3 TGTGCCATCAGTGACAGTCCAGAGACCCAGTACTTC CAISDSPETQYF
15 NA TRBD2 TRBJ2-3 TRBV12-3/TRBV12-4 TGTGCCAGCAGCATCCAAAGCGGGGGGGCAGATACGCAGTATTTT CASSIQSGGADTQYF
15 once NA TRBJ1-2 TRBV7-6 TGTGCCAGCAGCTTAGTACAGGGAGTGGGCTATGGCTACACCTTC CASSLVQGVGYGYTF
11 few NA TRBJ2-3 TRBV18 TGTGCCACCCACCGGGTGGATACGCAGTATTTT CATHRVDTQYF
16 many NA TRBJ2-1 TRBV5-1 TGCGCCAGCAGCCACGGACTACGGGGCTCCTACAATGAGCAGTTCTTC CASSHGLRGSYNEQFF
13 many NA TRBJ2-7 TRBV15 TGTGCCACCAGTCCGACACCCTCCTACGAGCAGTACTTC CATSPTPSYEQYF
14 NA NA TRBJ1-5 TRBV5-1 TGCGCCAGCAGCTTGGAGGTGGGGGGTTGGCCCCAGCATTTT CASSLEVGGWPQHF
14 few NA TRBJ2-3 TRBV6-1 TGTGCCAGCTGTAAGAGGGTTTCCACAGATACGCAGTATTTT CASCKRVSTDTQYF
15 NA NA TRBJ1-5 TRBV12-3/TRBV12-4 TGTGCCAGCAGTTTATCAGGGTTACGGAATCAGCCCCAGCATTTT CASSLSGLRNQPQHF